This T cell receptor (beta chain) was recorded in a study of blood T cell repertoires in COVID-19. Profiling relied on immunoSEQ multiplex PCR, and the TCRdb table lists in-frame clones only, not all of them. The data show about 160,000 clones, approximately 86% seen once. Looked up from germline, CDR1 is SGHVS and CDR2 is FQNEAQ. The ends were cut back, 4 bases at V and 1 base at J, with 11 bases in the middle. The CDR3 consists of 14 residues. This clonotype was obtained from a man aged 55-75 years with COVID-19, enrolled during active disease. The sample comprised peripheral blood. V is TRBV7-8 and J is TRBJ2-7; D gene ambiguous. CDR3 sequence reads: CASSSRRYSYEQYF. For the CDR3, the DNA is TGTGCCAGCAGCTCAAGGCGGTATTCCTACGAGCAGTACTTC. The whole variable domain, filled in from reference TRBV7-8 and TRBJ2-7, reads GAGVSQSPRYKVAKRGQDVALRCDPISGHVSLFWYQQALGQGPEFLTYFQNEAQLDKSGLPSDRFFAERPEGSVSTLKIQRTQQEDSAVYLCASSSRRYSYEQYFGPGTRLTVT.